These 31 T cell receptor beta chains originate from one sample sequenced in a study of T cell responses to AZD1222 COVID-19 vaccine. TCRdb keeps only in-frame clones here, not all; method: immunoSEQ multiplex PCR. The sample includes about 130,000 clones, roughly 90% of them seen just once. The sequencing here drew on peripheral blood, taken on day 0 of AZD1222 vaccination. These receptors all come from an adult in good health.

The chain combines TRBV28 with TRBJ1-6; D perhaps matches TRBD1 (5 bases). The V gene's germline CDR1 is MDHEN and CDR2 SYDVKM. The CDR3 has 15 residues. V was cut by 7 bases and J by 8 bases, with 18 bases left in between. Written as DNA, the CDR3 is TGTGCCAGCATAATAGGGACGGCCCGTTATTCACCCCTCCACTTT. Its translation is CASIIGTARYSPLHF.

The rearrangement links TRBV6-5 to TRBJ2-7, with unresolved D. The V end lost 6 bases, the J end lost 10 bases, and 25 bases lay between the germline ends. The germline gives CDR1 MNHEY, CDR2 SVGAGI. The CDR3 extends over 15 amino acids. CDR3 sequence reads: CASSSTTGGRSGQYF. CDR3 DNA sequence: TGTGCCAGCAGCTCGACCACGGGCGGACGGAGTGGCCAGTACTTC.

The chain carries TRBV7-6 and TRBJ2-2; D tentatively reads TRBD1 or TRBD2 (6 bases each). CDR3 length: 13 residues. V lost 2 bases and J lost 7, with 8 bases in between. Germline values: CDR1 SGHVS, CDR2 FNYEAQ. CDR3 in DNA: TGTGCCAGCAGCTTAAGGGGGGACGGGGAGCTGTTTTTT. It translates to CASSLRGDGELFF.

The chain employs TRBV7-2 and TRBJ1-3; D remains ambiguous. This CDR3 is 14 amino acids long. V shed 3 bases and J shed 0 bases, with 6 bases lying between them. Germline V CDR1 and CDR2: SGHTA, FQGNSA. The CDR3 DNA reads TGTGCCAGCAGCTTCGAGACCTCTGGAAACACCATATATTTT. Translation gives CASSFETSGNTIYF.

CDR3 sequence reads: CASSLSRGNTGELFF. The CDR3 DNA reads as TGTGCCAGCAGCTTATCAAGGGGGAACACCGGGGAGCTGTTTTTT. V usage is TRBV11-3 and J usage is TRBJ2-2; D may be TRBD1 (5 bases). Per the germline V gene, CDR1 is SGHNT and CDR2 is YENEEA. Trimming took 2 bases from V and 1 from J, leaving 8 bases between them. This CDR3 is 15 amino acids long.

The chain couples TRBV28 to TRBJ1-3; D not certain. Per germline, CDR1 MDHEN and CDR2 SYDVKM. The CDR3 covers 16 residues. Trimming removed 6 bases at V and 0 bases at J, with 15 bases between. The DNA of the CDR3 is TGTGCCAGCAGCCTCGACCCGGCTTACTCTGGAAACACCATATATTTT. Translated: CASSLDPAYSGNTIYF.

V gene TRBV23-1 combines with J gene TRBJ1-2; D unresolved. TRBV23-1 is identified as an open reading frame with a role that is uncertain. V gave up 3 bases and J gave up 13 bases, with 3 bases separating them. The CDR3 extends over 8 amino acids. The CDR3 nucleotides are TGCGCCAGCAGTCACGCCACCTTC. This encodes CASSHATF.

The J gene is TRBJ2-1, the V gene TRBV7-3; D call uncertain. The CDR3 is made up of 13 amino acids. Germline V gene data show CDR1 as SGHTA and CDR2 as FQGTGA. The V end was cut by 2 bases, the J end by 2 bases, with 4 bases between. CDR3 protein: CASSLATYNEQFF. Written as DNA, the CDR3 is TGTGCCAGCAGCTTAGCCACCTACAATGAGCAGTTCTTC. Full variable domain (remainder filled in from reference TRBV7-3 and TRBJ2-1): GAGVSQTPSNKVTEKGKYVELRCDPISGHTALYWYRQSLGQGPEFLIYFQGTGAADDSGLPNDRFFAVRPEGSVSTLKIQRTERGDSAVYLCASSLATYNEQFFGPGTRLTVL.

CDR3 DNA sequence: TGTGCCAGCAGCCAACAGGGGGGCTCACCCCTCCACTTT. Translated, it gives CASSQQGGSPLHF. V and J are TRBV11-1 and TRBJ1-6; 8 bases fit TRBD1. V lost 5 bases to trimming and J lost 10 bases; unmatched junction nucleotides: 4. The V gene's germline CDR1 is SGHAT and CDR2 FQDESV (reference sequence). CDR3 length equals 13 residues.

The chain couples TRBV5-1 to TRBJ1-1; D might be TRBD1 (6 bases). The germline V gene encodes CDR1 SGHRS and CDR2 YFSETQ. The CDR3 contains 13 residues. Trimming shortened V by 0 bases and J by 7 bases, and 10 bases separated the two germline ends. CDR3 nucleotide sequence: TGCGCCAGCAGCTTGGCGGGGGGCCTTGAAGCTTTCTTT. As protein: CASSLAGGLEAFF.

DNA for the CDR3: TGTGCCTGGAGAACGGGGAGGCGAGACGGCTACACCTTC. Protein: CAWRTGRRDGYTF. This rearrangement joins TRBV30 to TRBJ1-2; D ambiguous. V gave up 3 bases and J gave up 8 bases, with 16 bases separating them. This CDR3 is 13 amino acids long. Germline loops: CDR1 GTSNPN, CDR2 SVGIG (reference sequence).

This clone has just one count. The chain carries TRBV2 and TRBJ1-5, with D hard to call. CDR1 SNHLY and CDR2 FYNNEI come from the germline V gene. Trimming removed 5 bases at V and 11 bases at J, with 13 bases between. The length of the CDR3 is 12 residues. This chain's CDR3 is CASSSGFGAQHF. The CDR3 DNA reads TGTGCCAGCAGTTCGGGGTTTGGAGCCCAGCATTTT.

This CDR3 reads CSVETETYEQYF. CDR3 nucleotides: TGCAGCGTCGAGACAGAAACCTACGAGCAGTACTTC. This sequence joins TRBV29-1 and TRBJ2-7; weak D call: TRBD1 (5 bases). This CDR3 has 12 residues. V lost 6 bases and J lost 2, with 11 bases in between. Germline V gene lookup returns CDR1 SQVTM and CDR2 ANQGSEA.

The chain employs TRBV29-1 and TRBJ1-1; 9 bases are a match to TRBD1. Germline V gives CDR1 SQVTM, CDR2 ANQGSEA. CDR3 size: 13 residues. V lost 6 bases to trimming and J lost 3 bases; unmatched junction nucleotides: 5. CDR3 loop: CSVAQGAYTEAFF. For the CDR3, the DNA is TGCAGCGTCGCACAGGGGGCTTACACTGAAGCTTTCTTT.

This clone came up once. V usage is TRBV11-2 and J usage is TRBJ1-3; 7 bases match TRBD1. The CDR3 consists of 13 residues. Looked up from germline, CDR1 is SGHAT and CDR2 is FQNNGV. V lost 4 bases and J lost 4; bases outside the gene matches: 1. CDR3 DNA: TGTGCCAGCAGCTCGGGACAGGGAAACACCATATATTTT. Translation: CASSSGQGNTIYF.

This clone was observed a few times. The rearrangement joins TRBV7-3 to TRBJ2-1; TRBD2 agrees at 10 bases. V lost 4 bases to trimming and J lost 7 bases; unmatched junction nucleotides: 4. The length of the CDR3 is 14 residues. Germline CDR1 is SGHTA and CDR2 is FQGTGA. CDR3 loop: CASSSGTSVNEQFF. For the CDR3, the DNA is TGTGCCAGCAGCTCTGGGACTAGCGTGAATGAGCAGTTCTTC.

In this sample, this clone turned up a few times. CDR3 sequence (DNA): TGCGCCAGCAGCGACCCGACAGGGGTCCTTGATGGCTACACCTTC. This codes for CASSDPTGVLDGYTF. V gene TRBV5-1 combines with J gene TRBJ1-2; 8 nucleotides agree with TRBD1. CDR1 and CDR2 (germline): SGHRS, YFSETQ. V lost 4 bases and J lost 6; bases outside the gene matches: 11. There are 15 residues in the CDR3.

The J gene is TRBJ1-6, the V gene TRBV6-5, with 12 bases matching TRBD1. The CDR3 loop spans 15 amino acids. Unmatched junction bases numbered 4, after V lost 6 bases and J lost 7 bases. Looked up from germline, CDR1 is MNHEY and CDR2 is SVGAGI. The CDR3 DNA sequence: TGTGCCAGCAGCCCGGGACAGGGGGCCAATTCACCCCTCCACTTT. This encodes CASSPGQGANSPLHF.

The rearrangement joins TRBV3-1 (or the pseudogene TRBV3-2) to TRBJ2-2, with D unresolved. CDR1 and CDR2 (germline): LGHDT, YNNKEL (reference sequence). This CDR3 contains 12 residues. Trimming took off 0 bases at V and 6 bases at J, with 2 bases between the two ends. DNA of the CDR3: TGTGCCAGCAGCCAAGATTCCGGGGAGCTGTTTTTT. It yields the protein CASSQDSGELFF.

This chain uses TRBV9 with TRBJ2-7; D is possibly TRBD1 (5 bases). Looked up from germline, CDR1 is SGDLS and CDR2 is YYNGEE. There are 14 residues in the CDR3. The ends were cut back, 1 base at V and 3 bases at J, with 11 bases in the middle. The CDR3 nucleotides are TGTGCCAGCAGCGTAAAGGGTCAGGGCTACGAGCAGTACTTC. It specifies CASSVKGQGYEQYF.

V and J are TRBV18 and TRBJ1-1; the D gene is possibly TRBD1 (5 bases). With 3 bases removed from V and 4 bases from J, the gap between germline ends came to 12 bases. This CDR3 has 14 amino acids. Germline lookup yields CDR1 KGHSH and CDR2 LQKENI. This CDR3 is CASSPWGSGTEAFF. Written as DNA, the CDR3 is TGTGCCAGCTCACCCTGGGGCTCAGGCACTGAAGCTTTCTTT.

The V call is TRBV5-1, the J call TRBJ1-4; D gene uncertain. The germline CDR1 and CDR2 sequences are SGHRS and YFSETQ. The V gene lost 0 bases and the J gene lost 8 bases, with 11 bases spanning the gap. The length of the CDR3 is 14 residues. This CDR3 is CASSLGGQMEKLFF. CDR3 in DNA: TGCGCCAGCAGCTTGGGAGGGCAGATGGAAAAACTGTTTTTT. The full variable domain, rest sourced from reference TRBV5-1 and TRBJ1-4, is KAGVTQTPRYLIKTRGQQVTLSCSPISGHRSVSWYQQTPGQGLQFLFEYFSETQRNKGNFPGRFSGRQFSNSRSEMNVSTLELGDSALYLCASSLGGQMEKLFFGSGTQLSVL.

The chain employs TRBV6-4 and TRBJ2-3; no clear D. This CDR3 has 13 residues. Germline V lookup: CDR1 MRHNA, CDR2 SNTAGT. Trimming took 6 bases from V and 6 from J, leaving 13 bases between them. CDR3 region: CASSAVVEDTQYF. For the CDR3, the DNA is TGTGCCAGCAGCGCGGTAGTAGAGGATACGCAGTATTTT.

This rearrangement joins TRBV9 to TRBJ2-2; no clear D. CDR3 length: 15 residues. Trimming removed 3 bases from V and 3 bases from J, with 12 bases in between. Germline CDR1 reads SGDLS; CDR2 reads YYNGEE. The CDR3 DNA reads TGTGCCAGCAGCGAAGGATTATTCCACACCGGGGAGCTGTTTTTT. Translated: CASSEGLFHTGELFF. Variable domain in full (rest from reference TRBV9 and TRBJ2-2): DSGVTQTPKHLITATGQRVTLRCSPRSGDLSVYWYQQSLDQGLQFLIQYYNGEERAKGNILERFSAQQFPDLHSELNLSSLELGDSALYFCASSEGLFHTGELFFGEGSRLTVL.

This clone has just a few counts. Other DNA sequences in the same sample also yield this CDR3. The chain carries TRBV5-1 and TRBJ2-1; D gene ambiguous. Trimming removed 0 bases at V and 7 bases at J, with 5 bases between. The germline gives CDR1 SGHRS, CDR2 YFSETQ. The CDR3 consists of 12 residues. The DNA for the CDR3 is TGCGCCAGCAGCTTGGACCAAAATGAGCAGTTCTTC. It codes for CASSLDQNEQFF.

The genes are TRBV4-1 and TRBJ1-3; the match to TRBD1 covers 7 bases. The length of the CDR3 is 19 residues. J was trimmed by 2 bases and V by 1 base; bases with no gene match: 14. From germline, CDR1 is MGHRA and CDR2 YSYEKL. CDR3 bases: TGCGCCAGCAGCCAAGTACGGTTCAGACAGGGAACTGCTGGAAACACCATATATTTT. It translates to CASSQVRFRQGTAGNTIYF.

The rearrangement joins TRBV9 to TRBJ2-1, with TRBD2 identical over 10 bases. J gave up 8 bases and V 1 base, and 6 bases lay outside the gene matches. The CDR3 consists of 15 residues. Germline CDR1 and CDR2: SGDLS and YYNGEE. The CDR3 loop is CASSVLAGVRDEQFF. CDR3 coding DNA: TGTGCCAGCAGCGTACTAGCGGGAGTTCGGGATGAGCAGTTCTTC.

The rearrangement uses TRBV25-1 and TRBJ2-2; 12 bases map to TRBD1. After removal of 7 bases from V and 5 bases from J, the junction contained 8 bases not matched to a gene. The germline gives CDR1 MGHDK, CDR2 SYGVNS. The CDR3 is 16 amino acids. CDR3 coding DNA: TGTGCCAGCACACCTCCGGGACAGGGGGCAACCGGGGAGCTGTTTTTT. It encodes CASTPPGQGATGELFF.

The chain couples TRBV2 to TRBJ2-7, with 8 bases fitting TRBD1. J gave up 2 bases and V 4 bases, and 4 bases lay outside the gene matches. Germline lookup yields CDR1 SNHLY and CDR2 FYNNEI. The CDR3 consists of 14 residues. DNA for the CDR3: TGTGCCAGCAGTGCCTACAGGGGGGCCTACGAGCAGTACTTC. Its protein is CASSAYRGAYEQYF.

V gene TRBV11-1 combines with J gene TRBJ1-1; D is unresolved. Trimming stripped 4 bases from V and 5 bases from J, with 17 bases between. The CDR3 is 15 amino acids. The germline V gene encodes CDR1 SGHAT and CDR2 FQDESV (reference sequence). The CDR3 is CASSYAAAGRTEAFF. CDR3 coding DNA: TGTGCCAGCAGCTACGCTGCAGCTGGAAGGACTGAAGCTTTCTTT.

Written as DNA, the CDR3 is TGTGCCAGCAGTCCCGGGACAGGGGATGAAAAACTGTTTTTT. Encoded protein: CASSPGTGDEKLFF. This sequence joins TRBV6-6 and TRBJ1-4; 10 nucleotides agree with TRBD1. Germline V gene data show CDR1 as MNHNY and CDR2 as SVGAGI (reference sequence). V lost 5 bases and J lost 6; bases outside the gene matches: 3. The CDR3 has 14 amino acids.